This T cell receptor beta chain was recovered during a study of cytomegalovirus exposure and HLA in healthy donors. Study-wide context: The same platform was used for the 120 or so validation repertoires as for the approximately 610 first-cohort repertoires, as reported in a later analysis.

Study-level results: Associated with cytomegalovirus, according to the listing, were around 160 TCR beta chains. Among TCR sequences, most were rare, though some public TCRs appeared in many donors.

The CDR3 is 12 residues long. Germline loops: CDR1 GTSNPN, CDR2 SVGIG (reference sequence). Trimming cost V 3 bases and J 2 bases, with 7 bases left between them. Method: immunoSEQ multiplex PCR; TCRdb's copy keeps in-frame clones and lacks some. The data show 100,000 to 120,000 clones, over 75% seen once. Details on this clone: Its antigen is undetermined.

V and J are TRBV30 and TRBJ1-1; D unclear. Material: PBMCs. The clonotype was recovered from a woman in her 30s in good health and CMV-seropositive. The CDR3 nucleotides read TGTGCCTGGAGCCGTGTAAACACTGAAGCTTTCTTT. Translation gives CAWSRVNTEAFF.